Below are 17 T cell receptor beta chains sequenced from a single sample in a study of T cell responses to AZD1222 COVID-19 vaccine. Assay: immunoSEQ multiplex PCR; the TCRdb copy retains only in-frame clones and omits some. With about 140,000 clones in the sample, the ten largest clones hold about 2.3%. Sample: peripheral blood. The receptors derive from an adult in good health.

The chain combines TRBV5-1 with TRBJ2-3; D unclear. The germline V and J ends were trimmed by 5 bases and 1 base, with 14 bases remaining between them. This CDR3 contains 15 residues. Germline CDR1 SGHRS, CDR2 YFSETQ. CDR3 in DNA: TGCGCCAGCAGTGGAGAACCACAAGGCACAGATACGCAGTATTTT. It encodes CASSGEPQGTDTQYF.

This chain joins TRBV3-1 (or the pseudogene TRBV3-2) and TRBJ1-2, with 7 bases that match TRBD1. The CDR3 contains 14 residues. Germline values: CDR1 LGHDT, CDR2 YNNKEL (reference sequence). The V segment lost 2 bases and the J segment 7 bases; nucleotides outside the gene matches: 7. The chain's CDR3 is CASSQPSPGGGYTF. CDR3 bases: TGTGCCAGCAGCCAACCCTCCCCAGGGGGTGGCTACACCTTC.

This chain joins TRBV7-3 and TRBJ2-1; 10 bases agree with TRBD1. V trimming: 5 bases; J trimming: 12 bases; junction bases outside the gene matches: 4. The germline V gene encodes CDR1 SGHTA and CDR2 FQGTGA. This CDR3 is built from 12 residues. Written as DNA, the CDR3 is TGTGCCAGCAGCCTCGGGACAGGGGTGCAGTTCTTC. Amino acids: CASSLGTGVQFF.

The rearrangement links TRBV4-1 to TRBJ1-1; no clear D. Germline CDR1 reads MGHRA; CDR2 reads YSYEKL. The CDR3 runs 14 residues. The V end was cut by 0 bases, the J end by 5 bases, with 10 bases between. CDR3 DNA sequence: TGCGCCAGCAGCCAAGATCGTCCGGGAACTGAAGCTTTCTTT. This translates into CASSQDRPGTEAFF.

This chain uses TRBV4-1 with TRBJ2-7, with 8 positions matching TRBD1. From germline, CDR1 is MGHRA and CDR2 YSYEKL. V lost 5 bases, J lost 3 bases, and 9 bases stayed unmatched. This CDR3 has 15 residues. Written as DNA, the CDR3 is TGCGCCAGCAGCGGCAGGACAGGGCTCCTCTACGAGCAGTACTTC. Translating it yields CASSGRTGLLYEQYF.

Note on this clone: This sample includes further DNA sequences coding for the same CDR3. The CDR3 bases are TGTGCCAGCAGTTACCCAGATTCTGGAAACACCATATATTTT. Translating gives CASSYPDSGNTIYF. V and J are TRBV6-6 and TRBJ1-3; D call uncertain. The CDR3 extends over 14 amino acids. Germline assignment: CDR1 MNHNY and CDR2 SVGAGI (reference sequence). V was shortened by 2 bases and J by 1 base, with 6 bases between the two germline ends.

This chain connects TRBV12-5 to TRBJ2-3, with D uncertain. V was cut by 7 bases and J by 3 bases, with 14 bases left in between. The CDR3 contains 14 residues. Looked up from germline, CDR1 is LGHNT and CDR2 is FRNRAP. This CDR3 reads CASALATITDTQYF. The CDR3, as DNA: TGTGCTAGTGCCCTCGCTACAATTACAGATACGCAGTATTTT.

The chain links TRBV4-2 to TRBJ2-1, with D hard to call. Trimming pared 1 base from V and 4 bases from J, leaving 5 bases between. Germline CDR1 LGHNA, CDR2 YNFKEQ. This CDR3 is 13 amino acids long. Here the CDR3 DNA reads TGTGCCAGCAGCCAAGTGGGATACAATGAGCAGTTCTTC. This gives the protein CASSQVGYNEQFF.

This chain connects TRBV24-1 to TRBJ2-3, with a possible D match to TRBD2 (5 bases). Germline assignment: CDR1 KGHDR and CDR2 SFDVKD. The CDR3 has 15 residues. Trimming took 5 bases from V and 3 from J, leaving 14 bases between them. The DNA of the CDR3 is TGTGCCACCAGTGGCCCCCCCGGAGGAACAGATACGCAGTATTTT. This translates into CATSGPPGGTDTQYF.

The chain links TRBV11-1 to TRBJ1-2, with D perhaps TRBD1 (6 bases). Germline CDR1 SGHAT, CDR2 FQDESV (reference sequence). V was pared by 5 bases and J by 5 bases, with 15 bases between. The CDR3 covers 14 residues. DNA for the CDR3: TGTGCCAGCAGCCGTACAGGGAGTCCATATGGCTACACCTTC. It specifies CASSRTGSPYGYTF.

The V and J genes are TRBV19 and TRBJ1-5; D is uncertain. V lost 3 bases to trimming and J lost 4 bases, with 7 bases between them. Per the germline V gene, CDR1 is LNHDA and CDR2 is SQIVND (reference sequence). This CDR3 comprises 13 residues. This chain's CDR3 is CASSIRENQPQHF. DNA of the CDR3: TGTGCCAGTAGTATCCGGGAGAATCAGCCCCAGCATTTT.

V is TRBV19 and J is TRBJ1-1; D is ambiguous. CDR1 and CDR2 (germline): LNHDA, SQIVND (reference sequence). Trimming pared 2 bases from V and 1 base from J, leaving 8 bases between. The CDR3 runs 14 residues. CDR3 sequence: CASSIWQGNTEAFF. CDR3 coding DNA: TGTGCCAGTAGTATATGGCAAGGGAACACTGAAGCTTTCTTT.

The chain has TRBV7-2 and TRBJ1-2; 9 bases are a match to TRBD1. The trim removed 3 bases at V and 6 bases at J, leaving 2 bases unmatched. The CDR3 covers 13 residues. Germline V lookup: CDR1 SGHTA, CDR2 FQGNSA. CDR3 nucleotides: TGTGCCAGCAGCTTGGACAGGGGAAATGGCTACACCTTC. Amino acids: CASSLDRGNGYTF.

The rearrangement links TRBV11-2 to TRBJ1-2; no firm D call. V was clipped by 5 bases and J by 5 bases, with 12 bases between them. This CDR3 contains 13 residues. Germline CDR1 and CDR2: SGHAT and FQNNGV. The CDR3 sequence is CASSPGRGYGYTF. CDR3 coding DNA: TGTGCCAGCAGCCCAGGAAGAGGGTATGGCTACACCTTC. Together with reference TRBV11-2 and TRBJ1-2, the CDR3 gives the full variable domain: EAGVAQSPRYKIIEKRQSVAFWCNPISGHATLYWYQQILGQGPKLLIQFQNNGVVDDSQLPKDRFSAERLKGVDSTLKIQPAKLEDSAVYLCASSPGRGYGYTFGSGTRLTVV.

DNA of the CDR3: TGTGCCAGCAGCTTGAGGGGCGCTGGGGCCAACGTCCTGACTTTC. This gives the protein CASSLRGAGANVLTF. The chain uses TRBV7-3 and TRBJ2-6; TRBD1 or TRBD2 may be the D gene (5 bases each). Per germline, CDR1 SGHTA and CDR2 FQGTGA. V lost 3 bases and J 2 bases, leaving 8 bases between the germline ends. The CDR3 extends over 15 amino acids.

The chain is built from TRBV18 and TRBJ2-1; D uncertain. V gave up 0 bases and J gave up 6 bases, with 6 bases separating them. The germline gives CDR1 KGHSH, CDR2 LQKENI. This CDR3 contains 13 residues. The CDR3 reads CASSPPSINEQFF. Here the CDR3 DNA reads TGTGCCAGCTCACCACCCTCCATCAATGAGCAGTTCTTC.

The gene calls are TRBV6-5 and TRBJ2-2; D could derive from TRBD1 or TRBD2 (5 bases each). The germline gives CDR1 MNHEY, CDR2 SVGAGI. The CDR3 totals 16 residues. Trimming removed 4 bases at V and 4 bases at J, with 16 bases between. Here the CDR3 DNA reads TGTGCCAGCAGTTCCCCCGGGACGGCTAGCACCGGGGAGCTGTTTTTT. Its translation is CASSSPGTASTGELFF.